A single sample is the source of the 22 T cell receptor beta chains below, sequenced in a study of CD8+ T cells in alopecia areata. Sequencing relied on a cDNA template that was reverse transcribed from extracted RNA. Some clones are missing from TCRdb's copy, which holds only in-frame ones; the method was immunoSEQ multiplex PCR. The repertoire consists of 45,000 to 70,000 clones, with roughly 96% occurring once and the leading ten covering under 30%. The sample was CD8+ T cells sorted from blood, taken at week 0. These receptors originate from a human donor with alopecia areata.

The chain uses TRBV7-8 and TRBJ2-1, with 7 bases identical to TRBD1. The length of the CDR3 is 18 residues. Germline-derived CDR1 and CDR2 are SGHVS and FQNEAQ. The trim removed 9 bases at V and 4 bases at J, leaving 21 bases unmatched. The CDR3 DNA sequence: TGTGCCAGTACTCTCCTTACGGGCACTCCGGGACAGTACAATGAGCAGTTCTTC. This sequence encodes CASTLLTGTPGQYNEQFF.

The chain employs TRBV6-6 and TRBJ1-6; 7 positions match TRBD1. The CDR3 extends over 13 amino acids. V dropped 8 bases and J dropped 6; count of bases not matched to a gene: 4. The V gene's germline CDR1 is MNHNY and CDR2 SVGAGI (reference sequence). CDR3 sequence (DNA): TGTGCCAGCCGGGACAGCATTAATTCACCCCTCCACTTT. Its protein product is CASRDSINSPLHF.

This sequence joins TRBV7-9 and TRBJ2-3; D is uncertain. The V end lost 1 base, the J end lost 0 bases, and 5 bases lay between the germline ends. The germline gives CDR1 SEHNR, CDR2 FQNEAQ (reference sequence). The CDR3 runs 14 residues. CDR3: CASSLGASTDTQYF. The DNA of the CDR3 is TGTGCCAGCAGCTTAGGAGCTAGCACAGATACGCAGTATTTT.

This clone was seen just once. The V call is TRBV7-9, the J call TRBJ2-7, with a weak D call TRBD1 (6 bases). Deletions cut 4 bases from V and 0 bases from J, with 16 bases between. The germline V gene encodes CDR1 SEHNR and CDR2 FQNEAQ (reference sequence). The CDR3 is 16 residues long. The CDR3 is CASSWSTGTNSYEQYF. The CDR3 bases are TGTGCCAGCAGCTGGAGCACCGGGACAAACTCCTACGAGCAGTACTTC.

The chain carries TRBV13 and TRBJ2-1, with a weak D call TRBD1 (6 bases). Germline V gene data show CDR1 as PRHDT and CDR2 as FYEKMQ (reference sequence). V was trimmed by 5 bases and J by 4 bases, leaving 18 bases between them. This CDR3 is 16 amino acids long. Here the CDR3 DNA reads TGTGCCAGCAGCCCCTACGGAACGAGGGGGTACAATGAGCAGTTCTTC. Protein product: CASSPYGTRGYNEQFF.

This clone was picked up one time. In DNA form, the CDR3 reads TGCGCCAGCAGCCAAGCGGGTACCTACAATGAGCAGTTCTTC. Encoded protein: CASSQAGTYNEQFF. The V and J genes are TRBV4-3 and TRBJ2-1; no clear D. This CDR3 region has 14 residues. From germline, CDR1 is LGHNA and CDR2 YSLEER. With 1 base removed from V and 2 bases from J, the gap between germline ends came to 6 bases.

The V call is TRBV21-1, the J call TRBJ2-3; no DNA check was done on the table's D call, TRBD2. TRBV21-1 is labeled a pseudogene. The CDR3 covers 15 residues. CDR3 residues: CASSKGEGGLHTQYF. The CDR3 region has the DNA TGTGCCAGCAGCAAGGGAGAGGGGGGGCTACATACGCAGTATTTT.

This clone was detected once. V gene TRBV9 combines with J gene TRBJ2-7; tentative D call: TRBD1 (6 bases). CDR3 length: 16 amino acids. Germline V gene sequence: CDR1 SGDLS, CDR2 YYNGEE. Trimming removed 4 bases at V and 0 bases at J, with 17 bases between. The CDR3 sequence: CASSREGDFSSYEQYF. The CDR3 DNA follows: TGTGCCAGCAGCAGAGAGGGGGATTTCAGCTCCTACGAGCAGTACTTC.

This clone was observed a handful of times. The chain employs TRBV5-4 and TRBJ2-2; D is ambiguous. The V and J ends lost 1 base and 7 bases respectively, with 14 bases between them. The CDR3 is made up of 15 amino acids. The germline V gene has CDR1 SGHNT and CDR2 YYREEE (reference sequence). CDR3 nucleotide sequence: TGTGCCAGCAGCTTGCCGTCCGGGCATAACGGGGAGCTGTTTTTT. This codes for CASSLPSGHNGELFF.

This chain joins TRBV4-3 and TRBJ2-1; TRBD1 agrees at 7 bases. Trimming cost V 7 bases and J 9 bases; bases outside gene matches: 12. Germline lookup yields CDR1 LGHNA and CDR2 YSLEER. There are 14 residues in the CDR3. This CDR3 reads CASTVGTAMGEQFF. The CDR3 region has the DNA TGCGCCAGCACTGTGGGGACAGCCATGGGTGAGCAGTTCTTC.

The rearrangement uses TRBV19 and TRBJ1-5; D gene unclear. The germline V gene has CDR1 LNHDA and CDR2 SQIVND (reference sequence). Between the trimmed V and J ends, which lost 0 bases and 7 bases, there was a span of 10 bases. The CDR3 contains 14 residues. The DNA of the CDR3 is TGTGCCAGTAGTATAGAGGACGGCCAACAGCCCCAGCATTTT. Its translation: CASSIEDGQQPQHF.

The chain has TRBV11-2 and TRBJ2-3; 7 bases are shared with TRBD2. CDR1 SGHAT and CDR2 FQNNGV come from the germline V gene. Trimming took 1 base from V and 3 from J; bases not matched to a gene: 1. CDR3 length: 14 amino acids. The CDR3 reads CASSLVGGTDTQYF. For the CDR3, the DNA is TGTGCCAGCAGCTTAGTCGGGGGGACAGATACGCAGTATTTT. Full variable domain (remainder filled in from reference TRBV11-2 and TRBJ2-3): EAGVAQSPRYKIIEKRQSVAFWCNPISGHATLYWYQQILGQGPKLLIQFQNNGVVDDSQLPKDRFSAERLKGVDSTLKIQPAKLEDSAVYLCASSLVGGTDTQYFGPGTRLTVL.

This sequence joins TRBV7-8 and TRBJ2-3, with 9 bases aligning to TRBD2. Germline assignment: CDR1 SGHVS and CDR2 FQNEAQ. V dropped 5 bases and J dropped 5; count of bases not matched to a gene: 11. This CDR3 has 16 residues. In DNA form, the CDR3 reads TGTGCCAGCAGCCCCTGGGGCGGGGGGGCAAGAGATACGCAGTATTTT. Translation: CASSPWGGGARDTQYF.

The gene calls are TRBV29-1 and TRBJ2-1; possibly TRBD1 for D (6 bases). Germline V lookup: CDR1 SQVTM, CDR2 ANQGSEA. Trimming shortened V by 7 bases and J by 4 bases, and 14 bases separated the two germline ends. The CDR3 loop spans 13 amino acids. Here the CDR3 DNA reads TGCAGCGGGAGGACAGCGTTATACAATGAGCAGTTCTTC. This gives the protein CSGRTALYNEQFF.

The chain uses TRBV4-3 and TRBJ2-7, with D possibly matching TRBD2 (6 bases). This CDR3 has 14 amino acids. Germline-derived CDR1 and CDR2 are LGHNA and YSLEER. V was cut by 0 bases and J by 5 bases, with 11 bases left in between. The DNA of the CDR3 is TGCGCCAGCAGCCAAGAAGGAGGGTCCCACGAGCAGTACTTC. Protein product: CASSQEGGSHEQYF.

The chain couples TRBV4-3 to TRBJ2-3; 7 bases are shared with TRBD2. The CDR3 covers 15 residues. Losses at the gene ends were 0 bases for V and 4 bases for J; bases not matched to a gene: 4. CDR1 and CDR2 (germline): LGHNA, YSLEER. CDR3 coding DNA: TGCGCCAGCAGCCAAGAAGGGCTAGCGGCAGATACGCAGTATTTT. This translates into CASSQEGLAADTQYF.

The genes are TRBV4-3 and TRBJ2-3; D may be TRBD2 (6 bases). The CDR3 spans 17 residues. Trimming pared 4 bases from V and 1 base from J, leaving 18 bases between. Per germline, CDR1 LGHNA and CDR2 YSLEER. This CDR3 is CASSPGPWRGGTDTQYF. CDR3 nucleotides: TGCGCCAGCAGCCCTGGCCCCTGGCGGGGTGGCACAGATACGCAGTATTTT.

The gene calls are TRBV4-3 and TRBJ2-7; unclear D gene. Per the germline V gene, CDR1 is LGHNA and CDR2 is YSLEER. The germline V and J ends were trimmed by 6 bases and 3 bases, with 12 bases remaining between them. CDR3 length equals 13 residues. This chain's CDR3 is CASSPGPNYEQYF. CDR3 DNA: TGCGCCAGCAGTCCAGGACCAAACTACGAGCAGTACTTC.

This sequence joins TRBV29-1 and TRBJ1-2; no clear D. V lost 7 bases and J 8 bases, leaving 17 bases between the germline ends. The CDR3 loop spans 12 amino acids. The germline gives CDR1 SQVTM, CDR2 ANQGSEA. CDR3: CSAPGGEGGYTF. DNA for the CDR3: TGCAGCGCTCCAGGCGGGGAGGGAGGCTACACCTTC.

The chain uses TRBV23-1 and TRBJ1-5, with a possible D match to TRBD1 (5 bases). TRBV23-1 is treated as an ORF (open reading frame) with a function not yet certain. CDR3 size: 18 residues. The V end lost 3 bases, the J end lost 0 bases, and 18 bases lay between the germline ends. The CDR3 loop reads CASSQFQRDGHSNQPQHF. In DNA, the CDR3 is TGCGCCAGCAGTCAGTTTCAAAGGGACGGCCATAGCAATCAGCCCCAGCATTTT.

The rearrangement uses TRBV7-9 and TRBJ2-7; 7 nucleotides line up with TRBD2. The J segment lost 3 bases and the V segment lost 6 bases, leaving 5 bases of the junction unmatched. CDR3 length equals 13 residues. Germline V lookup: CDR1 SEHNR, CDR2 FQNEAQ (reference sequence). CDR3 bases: TGTGCCAGCAGTGGGAGGGGAGACTACGAGCAGTACTTC. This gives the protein CASSGRGDYEQYF.

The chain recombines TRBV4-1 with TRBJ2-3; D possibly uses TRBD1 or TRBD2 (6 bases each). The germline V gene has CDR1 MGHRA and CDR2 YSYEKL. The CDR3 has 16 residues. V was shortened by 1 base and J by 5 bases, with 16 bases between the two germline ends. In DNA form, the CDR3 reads TGCGCCAGCAGCCAAGGAAGGGGGGCCCTCCGAGATACGCAGTATTTT. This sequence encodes CASSQGRGALRDTQYF.